This T cell receptor (beta chain) was recorded in a study of shared clonotypes between healthy human individuals. Study results and limitations: Among donors, clonotype sharing was expected to be affected by sequencing depth.

Comments on this clone: No antigen is known for it.

The assay was immunoSEQ multiplex PCR, and TCRdb's table has in-frame clones only and misses some. The profile shows about 680,000 clones, around 73% of them singletons. The TCR was taken from a woman aged 25-40 years in good health. The sample was memory CD4+ T cells sorted from blood. Subset denoted: CD45RA-negative fraction.

This CDR3 reads CASRNTGTGTGNQPQHF. DNA of the CDR3: TGTGCCAGCAGGAACACCGGGACAGGGACTGGCAATCAGCCCCAGCATTTT. The rearrangement joins TRBV28 to TRBJ1-5; 9 bases line up with TRBD1. Germline-derived CDR1 and CDR2 are MDHEN and SYDVKM. This CDR3 region has 17 residues. The ends lost 6 bases at V and 2 bases at J; junction bases unmatched: 11.